These 32 T cell receptor beta chains were sequenced from one sample in a study of human T cells and chemical hapten exposure. MiXCR, applied by TCRdb to the RACE reads, yields one record per CDR3 protein. This sample has about 45,000 distinct CDR3 sequences, with 4.4% found just once. Time point in this sample: healthy volunteer bleed at 2 weeks. Someone pulled total RNA out of unfractionated whole blood. The specimen was whole blood. The receptors here all came from a human donor in good health. Some clones in this sample may be carry-over from other donors' samples.

This clonotype was seen at least ten times. The chain carries TRBV29-1 and TRBJ1-2, with 7 positions matching TRBD1. The CDR3 extends over 15 amino acids. Trimming cost V 2 bases and J 0 bases; bases outside gene matches: 6. Germline values: CDR1 SQVTM, CDR2 ANQGSEA. CDR3 sequence: CSVEWEGAANYGYTF. Written as DNA, the CDR3 is TGCAGCGTTGAATGGGAGGGGGCTGCTAACTATGGCTACACCTTC.

This clonotype showed up many times. This chain joins TRBV9 and TRBJ2-3; either TRBD1 or TRBD2 may fit D (5 bases each). Germline CDR1 is SGDLS and CDR2 is YYNGEE. Trimming stripped 2 bases from V and 0 bases from J, with 7 bases between. This CDR3 comprises 14 residues. The CDR3 loop reads CASSVGRSTDTQYF. Here the CDR3 DNA reads TGTGCCAGCAGCGTGGGACGGAGCACAGATACGCAGTATTTT. The full variable domain, in which reference TRBV9 and TRBJ2-3 provide the parts outside the CDR3, is DSGVTQTPKHLITATGQRVTLRCSPRSGDLSVYWYQQSLDQGLQFLIQYYNGEERAKGNILERFSAQQFPDLHSELNLSSLELGDSALYFCASSVGRSTDTQYFGPGTRLTVL.

This clonotype was seen repeatedly, ten times or more. CDR3 in DNA: TGTGCCAGCAGAAAGCCGAACTCCTACGAGCAGTACTTC. This translates into CASRKPNSYEQYF. The genes are TRBV12-3 or TRBV12-4 and TRBJ2-7, with no clear D. The CDR3 contains 13 residues. The V gene lost 6 bases and the J gene lost 0 bases, with 9 bases spanning the gap.

J is TRBJ2-2 and V is TRBV4-1, with D hard to call. The CDR3 extends over 14 amino acids. Trimming removed 1 base at V and 1 base at J, with 4 bases between. Germline CDR1 reads MGHRA; CDR2 reads YSYEKL. The CDR3 protein is CASSQAKNTGELFF. In nucleotides, the CDR3 is TGCGCCAGCAGCCAAGCAAAGAACACCGGGGAGCTGTTTTTT.

This clonotype has ten or more counts. The chain joins TRBV20-1 to TRBJ1-5; D perhaps matches TRBD1 (5 bases). Trimming took 5 bases from V and 2 from J, leaving 10 bases between them. CDR3 length: 13 amino acids. The germline V gene has CDR1 DFQATT and CDR2 SNEGSKA (reference sequence). CDR3 coding DNA: TGCAGTGCTGGGGGGAAGGGCAATCAGCCCCAGCATTTT. Translated: CSAGGKGNQPQHF.

The rearrangement joins TRBV27 to TRBJ2-1, with D perhaps TRBD1 or TRBD2 (5 bases each). The CDR3 sequence is 15 residues long. Germline CDR1 MNHEY, CDR2 SMNVEV (reference sequence). Deletions cut 3 bases from V and 0 bases from J, with 9 bases between. This chain's CDR3 is CASSFSGPSYNEQFF. The CDR3 bases are TGTGCCAGCAGTTTTTCGGGACCCTCCTACAATGAGCAGTTCTTC.

This clonotype was picked up a small number of times. The chain couples TRBV14 to TRBJ1-1; 8 bases are shared with TRBD1. The CDR3 sequence is 15 residues long. Germline trimming cut 4 bases from V and 1 base from J; bases unmatched to any gene: 5. CDR1 and CDR2 (germline): SGHDN, FVKESK. In DNA, the CDR3 is TGTGCCAGCAGCCTAAGGACAGGGCGGAACACTGAAGCTTTCTTT. Its protein is CASSLRTGRNTEAFF.

V and J are TRBV23-1 and TRBJ2-7; possibly TRBD1 for D (5 bases). TRBV23-1 is marked as an open reading frame, function uncertain. Trimming stripped 2 bases from V and 2 bases from J, with 25 bases between. This CDR3 spans 19 amino acids. The CDR3 is CASSQPVWGPAGRTYEQYF. The CDR3 DNA is TGCGCCAGCAGTCAACCTGTTTGGGGCCCCGCAGGAAGGACCTACGAGCAGTACTTC.

This clonotype was picked up a small number of times. The chain employs TRBV5-1 and TRBJ2-7; D gene uncertain. The CDR3 runs to 14 residues. V lost 5 bases, J lost 2 bases, and 14 bases lay in between. Germline V lookup: CDR1 SGHRS, CDR2 YFSETQ. CDR3 residues: CASSGTERAYEQYF. The CDR3 region has the DNA TGCGCCAGCAGTGGAACAGAACGCGCCTACGAGCAGTACTTC.

V is TRBV20-1 and J is TRBJ1-1, with D uncertain. CDR1 and CDR2 from the germline V gene are DFQATT and SNEGSKA (reference sequence). This CDR3 contains 14 residues. V lost 1 base and J lost 5, with 14 bases in between. Here the CDR3 DNA reads TGCAGTGCTAGAGGCCCGGGCCGGGAGACTGAAGCTTTCTTT. Translating it yields CSARGPGRETEAFF.

This clonotype has a count of ten or more. The chain links TRBV4-1 to TRBJ2-1, with D possibly being TRBD1 (5 bases). Germline loops: CDR1 MGHRA, CDR2 YSYEKL. The CDR3 runs to 13 residues. V lost 8 bases to trimming and J lost 3 bases, with 11 bases between them. The CDR3 here is CASAGQGYNEQFF. CDR3 in DNA: TGCGCCAGCGCCGGCCAGGGCTACAATGAGCAGTTCTTC.

This clonotype was seen only a few times. This chain joins TRBV29-1 and TRBJ2-3, with a possible D match to TRBD1 (6 bases). This CDR3 contains 13 residues. The germline V and J ends were trimmed by 4 bases and 0 bases, with 8 bases remaining between them. Germline CDR1 and CDR2: SQVTM and ANQGSEA. The CDR3 reads CSVAGDSTDTQYF. The CDR3 nucleotides are TGCAGCGTTGCAGGGGACAGCACAGATACGCAGTATTTT.

This clonotype was counted at least ten times. This chain uses TRBV27 with TRBJ1-1; possible D gene TRBD1, 6 bases. The V gene's germline CDR1 is MNHEY and CDR2 SMNVEV (reference sequence). V lost 7 bases and J lost 4, with 19 bases in between. CDR3 length: 15 residues. CDR3 protein: CASKPADSRFTEAFF. CDR3 nucleotides: TGTGCCAGCAAACCGGCGGACAGTAGGTTCACTGAAGCTTTCTTT.

This clonotype came up many times. V gene TRBV5-1 combines with J gene TRBJ2-5, with TRBD2 matching over 15 bases. The CDR3 length is 16 residues. Trimming removed 5 bases from V and 1 base from J; junction bases left unmatched: 3. In germline, CDR1 is SGHRS, CDR2 YFSETQ. DNA for the CDR3: TGCGCCAGCAGGGGACTAGCGGGAGGATTCCAAGAGACCCAGTACTTC. Its translation: CASRGLAGGFQETQYF.

There are many counts of this clonotype. The rearrangement joins TRBV2 to TRBJ2-5; tentatively, D is TRBD1 (6 bases). This CDR3 region has 14 residues. CDR1 and CDR2 from the germline V gene are SNHLY and FYNNEI. V was trimmed by 6 bases and J by 2 bases, leaving 13 bases between them. The CDR3 region has the DNA TGTGCCAGCAGCGACTGGACAGCACAAGAGACCCAGTACTTC. Protein: CASSDWTAQETQYF.

This clonotype was found many times. The rearrangement joins TRBV6-2 or TRBV6-3 to TRBJ2-3, with D perhaps TRBD1 (6 bases). Trimming pared 5 bases from V and 0 bases from J, leaving 12 bases between. Germline V gene data show CDR1 as MNHEY and CDR2 as SVGEGT. The CDR3 length is 15 residues. CDR3 nucleotide sequence: TGTGCCAGCAGTATGGGACACCTTAGCACAGATACGCAGTATTTT. This codes for CASSMGHLSTDTQYF.

This clonotype has a count of ten or more. The chain carries TRBV18 and TRBJ1-2; D gene ambiguous. The germline V gene encodes CDR1 KGHSH and CDR2 LQKENI. CDR3 length: 15 residues. The V end lost 5 bases, the J end lost 0 bases, and 13 bases lay between the germline ends. The CDR3 sequence: CASSNQSGANYGYTF. CDR3 sequence (DNA): TGTGCCAGCTCAAACCAAAGTGGAGCTAACTATGGCTACACCTTC.

This clonotype was detected ten times or more. The V and J genes are TRBV27 and TRBJ2-2; D gene ambiguous. The CDR3 spans 13 residues. V lost 3 bases, J lost 5 bases, and 7 bases lay in between. Germline V CDR1 and CDR2: MNHEY, SMNVEV (reference sequence). CDR3 sequence (DNA): TGTGCCAGCAGTTTCGGTCTTACCGGGGAGCTGTTTTTT. This translates into CASSFGLTGELFF.

In its sample, this clonotype was seen many times. The genes are TRBV30 and TRBJ1-2; D is perhaps TRBD1 (5 bases). V gave up 0 bases and J gave up 0 bases, with 14 bases separating them. The CDR3 runs 16 residues. Germline CDR1 reads GTSNPN; CDR2 reads SVGIG (reference sequence). CDR3 loop: CAWSVYGGTSNYGYTF. The CDR3 coding sequence is TGTGCCTGGAGTGTATATGGGGGGACTTCTAACTATGGCTACACCTTC.

This clonotype appeared many times. The chain employs TRBV5-1 and TRBJ2-1, with TRBD2 identical over 8 bases. Trimming cost V 2 bases and J 0 bases; bases outside gene matches: 4. This CDR3 is built from 16 residues. Germline-derived CDR1 and CDR2 are SGHRS and YFSETQ. CDR3 amino acids: CASSLSGSSSYNEQFF. CDR3 nucleotides: TGCGCCAGCAGCTTAAGCGGGAGTTCCTCCTACAATGAGCAGTTCTTC.

This clonotype was observed a few times. V gene TRBV3-1 combines with J gene TRBJ2-7; 7 positions match TRBD2. CDR3 length: 15 residues. In germline, CDR1 is LGHDT, CDR2 YNNKEL (reference sequence). V was clipped by 1 base and J by 3 bases; unmatched bases: 6. In DNA form, the CDR3 reads TGTGCCAGCAGCCAAGGGGGCGGGAGAATCTACGAGCAGTACTTC. Protein product: CASSQGGGRIYEQYF.

This clonotype appeared many times. The genes are TRBV15 and TRBJ2-5; tentatively, D is TRBD2 (6 bases). Trimming cost V 3 bases and J 2 bases, with 10 bases left between them. The CDR3 covers 14 residues. Germline CDR1 reads LNHNV; CDR2 reads YYDKDF (reference sequence). CDR3 in DNA: TGTGCCACCAGCAGGGACGGGAGACAAGAGACCCAGTACTTC. Its protein product is CATSRDGRQETQYF.

This clonotype was counted at least ten times. The chain links TRBV28 to TRBJ1-2; no reliable D call. V was cut by 7 bases and J by 2 bases, with 8 bases left in between. From germline, CDR1 is MDHEN and CDR2 SYDVKM. The CDR3 is 12 residues long. The CDR3: CASKAGNYGYTF. As DNA, the CDR3 is TGTGCCAGCAAGGCCGGCAACTATGGCTACACCTTC.

This clonotype has at least ten counts. The chain links TRBV5-6 to TRBJ1-5, with 7 bases matching TRBD1. From germline, CDR1 is SGHDT and CDR2 YYEEEE. This CDR3 has 14 residues. V shed 3 bases, J shed 8 bases, and the junction held 8 bases outside the gene matches. The CDR3 DNA sequence: TGTGCCAGCAGCTCAGGGGGGGGCTTGGAGCCCCAGCATTTT. Translating gives CASSSGGGLEPQHF.

This rearrangement joins TRBV12-3 or TRBV12-4 to TRBJ2-7; TRBD2 agrees at 9 bases. V dropped 6 bases and J dropped 7; count of bases not matched to a gene: 10. The length of the CDR3 is 14 residues. The CDR3 spells CASRRLAGVGEQYF. CDR3 in DNA: TGTGCCAGCAGAAGATTAGCGGGAGTAGGAGAGCAGTACTTC.

This clonotype was counted only a few times. The chain is built from TRBV12-3 or TRBV12-4 and TRBJ2-3; TRBD1 agrees at 10 bases. The CDR3 contains 15 residues. V shed 6 bases, J shed 0 bases, and the junction held 3 bases outside the gene matches. CDR3 sequence reads: CASRRQGASTDTQYF. CDR3 DNA: TGTGCCAGCAGGAGACAGGGGGCGAGCACAGATACGCAGTATTTT.

This clonotype was counted many times. The J gene is TRBJ2-3, the V gene TRBV29-1; D not resolved. The CDR3 consists of 14 residues. V dropped 6 bases and J dropped 0 bases, with 13 bases sitting between them. Germline loops: CDR1 SQVTM, CDR2 ANQGSEA. This chain's CDR3 is CSVGTAKSTDTQYF. As DNA, the CDR3 is TGCAGCGTCGGAACAGCGAAGAGCACAGATACGCAGTATTTT.

This clonotype was detected only once. Possible read error: a much larger clone is one base away. The chain links TRBV7-8 to TRBJ1-4; 9 nucleotides agree with TRBD1. The CDR3 consists of 21 residues. The ends lost 3 bases at V and 0 bases at J; junction bases unmatched: 17. Germline loops: CDR1 SGHVS, CDR2 FQNEAQ. In nucleotides, the CDR3 is TGTGCCAGCAGCTTTATCCGACAGGGGGTCAAGAAACGTGCAACTAATGAAAAACTGTTTTTT. It codes for CASSFIRQGVKKRATNEKLFF.

The sample holds many counts of this clonotype. The V gene is TRBV5-1, the J gene TRBJ2-7; D gene ambiguous. Germline V gene data show CDR1 as SGHRS and CDR2 as YFSETQ. The CDR3 has 11 residues. V dropped 4 bases and J dropped 2 bases, with 4 bases sitting between them. CDR3 DNA: TGCGCCAGCAGCGACGCCTACGAGCAGTACTTC. Translating gives CASSDAYEQYF.

The chain joins TRBV12-3 or TRBV12-4 to TRBJ2-2, with D possibly matching TRBD1 (5 bases). The V end was cut by 6 bases, the J end by 5 bases, with 7 bases between. The CDR3 sequence is 12 residues long. This CDR3 is CASSPGTGELFF. CDR3 nucleotide sequence: TGTGCCAGCAGCCCAGGGACCGGGGAGCTGTTTTTT.

This clonotype showed up many times. The chain carries TRBV11-1 and TRBJ2-7, with 14 bases that match TRBD2. The CDR3 covers 14 residues. Unmatched junction bases numbered 2, after V lost 5 bases and J lost 5 bases. CDR1 SGHAT and CDR2 FQDESV come from the germline V gene (reference sequence). CDR3: CASSPTSGRDEQYF. DNA for the CDR3: TGTGCCAGCAGCCCGACTAGCGGGAGGGACGAGCAGTACTTC.

This clonotype was seen ten or more times. The rearrangement uses TRBV7-8 and TRBJ2-3, with a weak D call TRBD2 (6 bases). Per germline, CDR1 SGHVS and CDR2 FQNEAQ. V lost 1 base and J 2 bases, leaving 10 bases between the germline ends. The length of the CDR3 is 15 residues. The CDR3 is CASSLEGLNTDTQYF. The CDR3 DNA follows: TGTGCCAGCAGCTTAGAGGGACTGAACACAGATACGCAGTATTTT.